This T cell receptor (beta chain) was recorded in a study of cytomegalovirus exposure and HLA in healthy donors. General study results and limits: CMV serostatus was the sole immune exposure data available.

With regard to this clone: Its specificity is unknown.

Germline V gene data show CDR1 as MNHEY and CDR2 as SVGAGI. Between the trimmed V and J ends, which lost 0 bases and 0 bases, there was a span of 9 bases. The CDR3 is made up of 15 amino acids. Primers: 60 Vbeta forward and 13 Jbeta reverse. The method was immunoSEQ multiplex PCR; TCRdb's version includes in-frame clones alone and lacks a portion of them. The sample includes 150,000 to 200,000 clones, about 80% of them seen just once. The V gene is TRBV6-5, the J gene TRBJ2-7; D unclear. The receptor's source is a man younger than 40 in good health and CMV-seronegative. The sample was PBMCs. The CDR3 spells CASSYSGESSYEQYF. CDR3 in DNA: TGTGCCAGCAGTTACTCCGGAGAGAGCTCCTACGAGCAGTACTTC.